The sequence of this T cell receptor (beta chain) was determined in a study of cytomegalovirus exposure and HLA in healthy donors. V lost 9 bases and J lost 4; bases outside the gene matches: 14. The CDR3 contains 15 residues. Per germline, CDR1 LNHDA and CDR2 SQIVND (reference sequence). On this clone itself: No antigen is known for it.

Study conclusions and caveats: Reported findings show TCR beta sequences accurately forecast HLA-A and HLA-B alleles in most subjects. Most CMV-associated TCR beta chains were later found to appear HLA-restricted. According to an earlier analysis, most TCR beta V segments yielded productive rearrangements about 90% or about 30% of the time.

The PCR used 60 Vbeta and 13 Jbeta primers. Profiled with immunoSEQ multiplex PCR; TCRdb holds only in-frame clones, not every one. Of 90,000 to 95,000 clones listed, around 76% are singletons. The J gene is TRBJ2-5, the V gene TRBV19; 7 bases map to TRBD1. Material: PBMCs. This TCR came from a man in his thirties or forties in good health and CMV-seronegative. The CDR3 sequence: CASSYRDRTIETQYF. In nucleotides, the CDR3 is TGTGCCAGCTCGTACCGGGACAGAACGATAGAGACCCAGTACTTC.